This T cell receptor beta chain came from a study of blood T cell repertoires in COVID-19. Original processing methods: Nucleated cell counts were estimated from reference gene primer amplification. Sequencing used immunoSEQ multiplex PCR; TCRdb keeps in-frame clones, though not all of them. For V, J and clone size, that table is used; D and trimming come from the DNA. The table includes 190,000 or so clones, roughly 80% detected once. CDR3 size: 14 residues. With V trimmed by 10 bases and J by 2 bases, 9 bases remained unmatched. Germline V gene data show CDR1 as MDHEN and CDR2 as SYDVKM. Participants, about 18 to 90 years old, spanned more than 20 US areas. Recovered status in Cohort 3 required two negative PCRs, clearance, or symptom resolution.

The sample consisted of PBMCs or T cells enriched from blood (not recorded which). V gene TRBV28 combines with J gene TRBJ2-7, with 9 bases lining up with TRBD2. The receptor was isolated from a man in his forties who had recovered from COVID-19. The chain's CDR3 is CAISRTSETYEQYF. The CDR3 nucleotides are TGTGCCATCTCACGGACTAGCGAAACCTACGAGCAGTACTTC.